Below, 4 T cell receptor beta chains from the same sample are listed, as sequenced in a study of beta chain features in type 1 diabetes. The investigators reverse transcribed all of the isolated RNA, so they sequenced expressed TCRB transcripts. The data were produced by immunoSEQ multiplex PCR, yet TCRdb's version contains in-frame clones alone and is incomplete. The table has 200,000 to 300,000 clones, around 13% seen once. General study findings and limits: Significant though moderate, a shortening of TCRB CDR3s appeared in all four CD4+ subsets of Type 1 diabetes patients.

What these receptors recognize is not known. Sequenced material: naive CD4+ T cells from blood. These receptors all come from a young man with type 1 diabetes.

Concerning this clone: The same CDR3 is also encoded by other DNA sequences in this sample. The rearrangement uses TRBV7-9 and TRBJ2-7; 7 bases line up with TRBD2. The trim removed 2 bases at V and 3 bases at J, leaving 1 base unmatched. This CDR3 has 13 amino acids. CDR1 SEHNR and CDR2 FQNEAQ come from the germline V gene (reference sequence). Here the CDR3 reads CASSLSGGYEQYF. CDR3 sequence (DNA): TGTGCCAGCAGCTTATCGGGAGGCTACGAGCAGTACTTC.

The rearrangement links TRBV2 to TRBJ1-6, with D maybe TRBD1 (5 bases). Germline lookup yields CDR1 SNHLY and CDR2 FYNNEI. The CDR3 is 12 residues long. The V end lost 6 bases, the J end lost 6 bases, and 6 bases lay between the germline ends. CDR3: CASRGGNSPLHF. DNA for the CDR3: TGTGCCAGCAGGGGGGGTAATTCACCCCTCCACTTT.

The chain recombines TRBV21-1 with TRBJ2-5; TRBD2 is the table's D call and was not checked against the DNA. TRBV21-1 is given as a pseudogene. This CDR3 is 17 amino acids long. The CDR3 region has the DNA TGTGCCAGCAGCAAAGAGCGAACTAGCGATATCCAAGAGACCCAGTACTTC. Translating it yields CASSKERTSDIQETQYF.

The V call is TRBV2, the J call TRBJ1-6, with TRBD1 matching over 7 bases. With V trimmed by 3 bases and J by 9 bases, 5 bases remained unmatched. CDR1 is SNHLY and CDR2 is FYNNEI in the germline V gene. The length of the CDR3 is 14 residues. CDR3 nucleotide sequence: TGTGCCAGCAGTGACGCAGGGGGAAGTTCACCCCTCCACTTT. It is translated as CASSDAGGSSPLHF.